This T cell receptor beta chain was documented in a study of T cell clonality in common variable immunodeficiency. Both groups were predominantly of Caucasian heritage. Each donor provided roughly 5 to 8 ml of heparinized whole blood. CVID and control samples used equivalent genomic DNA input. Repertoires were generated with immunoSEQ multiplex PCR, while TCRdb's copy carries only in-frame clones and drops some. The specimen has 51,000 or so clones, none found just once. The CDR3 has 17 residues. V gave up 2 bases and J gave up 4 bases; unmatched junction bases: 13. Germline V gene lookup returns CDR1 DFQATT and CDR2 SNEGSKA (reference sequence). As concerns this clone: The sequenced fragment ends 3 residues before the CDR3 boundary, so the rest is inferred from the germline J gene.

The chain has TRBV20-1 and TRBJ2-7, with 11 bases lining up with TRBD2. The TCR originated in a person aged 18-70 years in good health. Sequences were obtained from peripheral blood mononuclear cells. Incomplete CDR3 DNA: TGCAGTGCTAGAACCGCCCCCGGGACTAGCGGTCCTTACGAG. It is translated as CSARTAPGTSGPYE. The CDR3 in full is CSARTAPGTSGPYEQYF.